These 26 T cell receptor beta chains were all obtained from the same sample, sequenced in a study of shared clonotypes between healthy human individuals. Produced via immunoSEQ multiplex PCR; TCRdb's table is partial and in-frame only. This sample carries 550,000 to 700,000 clones, 60% to 75% of them seen once, and the ten largest clones take 1.5% to 2%. The source material was memory CD4+ T cells sorted from blood. Subset of the sample: CD45RA-negative fraction. Receptor source: a woman aged 25 to 39 in good health.

The chain combines TRBV10-3 with TRBJ2-7; TRBD1 aligns across 7 bases. The CDR3 loop spans 14 amino acids. Germline lookup yields CDR1 ENHRY and CDR2 SYGVKD. V was clipped by 6 bases and J by 0 bases; unmatched bases: 5. This chain's CDR3 is CAIRSRDSSYEQYF. The CDR3 DNA reads TGTGCCATCAGATCCCGGGACAGCTCCTACGAGCAGTACTTC.

The rearrangement uses TRBV4-1 and TRBJ2-2, with TRBD1 as a possible D gene (6 bases). The germline V gene encodes CDR1 MGHRA and CDR2 YSYEKL. The ends were cut back, 4 bases at V and 0 bases at J, with 15 bases in the middle. This CDR3 has 17 amino acids. The CDR3 region has the DNA TGCGCCAGCAGCCGGCCCCTGGGACATGCGAACACCGGGGAGCTGTTTTTT. It encodes CASSRPLGHANTGELFF.

This sequence joins TRBV30 and TRBJ2-7; tentative D call: TRBD2 (6 bases). V lost 2 bases and J lost 2, with 25 bases in between. Germline loops: CDR1 GTSNPN, CDR2 SVGIG (reference sequence). The CDR3 is 18 residues long. CDR3 sequence: CAWSKGYGRGKSAYEQYF. The DNA for the CDR3 is TGTGCCTGGAGTAAGGGATACGGTCGGGGGAAATCTGCCTACGAGCAGTACTTC.

The chain uses TRBV6-5 and TRBJ2-7, with a tentative D call TRBD1 (5 bases). Trimming stripped 6 bases from V and 4 bases from J, with 10 bases between. CDR1 and CDR2 from the germline V gene are MNHEY and SVGAGI. CDR3 length: 12 residues. This CDR3 is CASSRKGYEQYF. In nucleotides, the CDR3 is TGTGCCAGCAGCAGGAAGGGGTACGAGCAGTACTTC.

The CDR3 coding sequence is TGTGCCAGCAGTGAATCCTATCCAGACAGGAGACATGGCTACACCTTC. Its translation: CASSESYPDRRHGYTF. The V and J genes are TRBV2 and TRBJ1-2; weak D call: TRBD1 (6 bases). Germline values: CDR1 SNHLY, CDR2 FYNNEI. V lost 2 bases, J lost 6 bases, and 19 bases lay in between. CDR3 length: 16 amino acids.

The V call is TRBV1, the J call TRBJ2-1; the table's D call TRBD2 went unverified against the DNA. TRBV1 is a pseudogene segment. This CDR3 region has 16 residues. CDR3 sequence: CTSSQGVRESYNEQFF. The CDR3 nucleotides are TGCACCAGCAGCCAAGGGGTGCGGGAGAGCTACAATGAGCAGTTCTTC.

The chain joins TRBV7-9 to TRBJ2-6; D call uncertain. The CDR3 runs 15 residues. Germline values: CDR1 SEHNR, CDR2 FQNEAQ (reference sequence). V lost 3 bases and J 1 base, leaving 7 bases between the germline ends. As DNA, the CDR3 is TGTGCCAGCAGCTTCACCCGATCTGGGGCCAACGTCCTGACTTTC. Its protein is CASSFTRSGANVLTF.

A single count supports this clone. V is TRBV28 and J is TRBJ2-7; perhaps TRBD2 as D (5 bases). The V gene lost 3 bases and the J gene lost 2 bases, with 14 bases spanning the gap. The germline V gene has CDR1 MDHEN and CDR2 SYDVKM. There are 15 residues in the CDR3. The CDR3 region has the DNA TGTGCCAGCAGTTTCCTTTCCCGAGGGACCTACGAGCAGTACTTC. This codes for CASSFLSRGTYEQYF.

The chain couples TRBV5-1 to TRBJ2-2; tentatively, D is TRBD2 (6 bases). The CDR3 runs to 16 residues. V was cut by 7 bases and J by 4 bases, with 20 bases left in between. Looked up from germline, CDR1 is SGHRS and CDR2 is YFSETQ. In DNA form, the CDR3 reads TGCGCCAGCGACCGTGGGGGGTCGGTTAGCACCGGGGAGCTGTTTTTT. Translation: CASDRGGSVSTGELFF.

The V and J genes are TRBV4-2 and TRBJ2-2; D remains unclear. CDR3 length: 15 residues. CDR1 is LGHNA and CDR2 is YNFKEQ in the germline V gene. V was cut by 1 base and J by 2 bases, with 8 bases left in between. The chain's CDR3 is CASSQVIANTGELFF. Here the CDR3 DNA reads TGTGCCAGCAGCCAAGTTATCGCTAACACCGGGGAGCTGTTTTTT.

About this clone itself: Possible read error: a much larger clone is one base away. The V call is TRBV25-1, the J call TRBJ1-1; unclear D gene. V lost 5 bases and J 4 bases, leaving 8 bases between the germline ends. The germline gives CDR1 MGHDK, CDR2 SYGVNS. The CDR3 is 12 amino acids. CDR3 sequence reads: CASSSRGTEAFF. In DNA, the CDR3 is TGTGCCAGCAGTTCCCGGGGCACTGAAGCTTTCTTT.

The rearrangement uses TRBV28 and TRBJ1-2; TRBD1 matches at 8 bases. The V segment lost 4 bases and the J segment 8 bases; nucleotides outside the gene matches: 9. The CDR3 runs to 14 residues. Germline V lookup: CDR1 MDHEN, CDR2 SYDVKM. The CDR3 loop is CASSSDQGARGYTF. Here the CDR3 DNA reads TGTGCCAGCAGTTCTGACCAGGGGGCGAGGGGCTACACCTTC.

In this sample, this clone turned up a few times. Other DNA sequences from this sample encode an identical CDR3 as well. The rearrangement links TRBV28 to TRBJ1-1; perhaps TRBD1 as D (5 bases). CDR1 MDHEN and CDR2 SYDVKM come from the germline V gene. This CDR3 region has 12 residues. Trimming stripped 7 bases from V and 3 bases from J, with 9 bases between. This CDR3 reads CASTTGDTEAFF. The CDR3 DNA sequence: TGTGCCAGCACAACGGGGGACACTGAAGCTTTCTTT.

V gene TRBV19 combines with J gene TRBJ1-2; 8 positions agree with TRBD1. This CDR3 is 13 amino acids long. Germline-derived CDR1 and CDR2 are LNHDA and SQIVND (reference sequence). V lost 6 bases and J lost 8; bases outside the gene matches: 8. Here the CDR3 reads CASSGTGGRGYTF. The CDR3 DNA reads as TGTGCCAGTAGCGGAACAGGGGGAAGAGGCTACACCTTC.

This rearrangement joins TRBV7-9 to TRBJ1-1, with D maybe TRBD1 (5 bases). V shed 9 bases and J shed 1 base, with 15 bases lying between them. The CDR3 has 14 amino acids. CDR1 is SEHNR and CDR2 is FQNEAQ in the germline V gene (reference sequence). In nucleotides, the CDR3 is TGTGCCAGTACCTTCCCGACAGAGAACACTGAAGCTTTCTTT. Amino acids: CASTFPTENTEAFF.

The gene calls are TRBV11-2 and TRBJ2-3, with D tentatively TRBD1 or TRBD2 (5 bases each). This CDR3 region has 16 residues. V was trimmed by 6 bases and J by 2 bases, leaving 18 bases between them. The germline V gene encodes CDR1 SGHAT and CDR2 FQNNGV. CDR3 loop: CASRSRPEGFTDTQYF. The CDR3 DNA follows: TGTGCCAGCAGATCAAGACCTGAGGGGTTCACAGATACGCAGTATTTT. Supplemented by reference TRBV11-2 and TRBJ2-3, the full variable domain reads EAGVAQSPRYKIIEKRQSVAFWCNPISGHATLYWYQQILGQGPKLLIQFQNNGVVDDSQLPKDRFSAERLKGVDSTLKIQPAKLEDSAVYLCASRSRPEGFTDTQYFGPGTRLTVL.

This clone has at least ten counts. The J gene is TRBJ2-2, the V gene TRBV7-3; no definite D call. Germline V gene data show CDR1 as SGHTA and CDR2 as FQGTGA. The length of the CDR3 is 13 residues. Trimming pared 5 bases from V and 4 bases from J, leaving 8 bases between. The CDR3 sequence: CASSQTLTGELFF. CDR3 coding DNA: TGTGCCAGCAGCCAGACTCTCACCGGGGAGCTGTTTTTT. Full variable domain (remainder filled in from reference TRBV7-3 and TRBJ2-2): GAGVSQTPSNKVTEKGKYVELRCDPISGHTALYWYRQSLGQGPEFLIYFQGTGAADDSGLPNDRFFAVRPEGSVSTLKIQRTERGDSAVYLCASSQTLTGELFFGEGSRLTVL.

This chain uses TRBV7-9 with TRBJ2-1, with a possible D match to TRBD1 (6 bases). The CDR3 has 16 amino acids. In germline, CDR1 is SEHNR, CDR2 FQNEAQ (reference sequence). The germline V and J ends were trimmed by 1 base and 2 bases, with 12 bases remaining between them. The CDR3 sequence: CASSLGRSGAYNEQFF. CDR3 coding DNA: TGTGCCAGCAGCTTAGGTCGGTCAGGGGCCTACAATGAGCAGTTCTTC.

The chain couples TRBV5-1 to TRBJ2-7; the match to TRBD1 covers 10 bases. CDR1 and CDR2 from the germline V gene are SGHRS and YFSETQ. V lost 4 bases and J lost 3; bases outside the gene matches: 4. The CDR3 has 14 residues. CDR3 in amino acids: CASSIGQGGYEQYF. The CDR3 DNA sequence: TGCGCCAGCAGCATCGGACAGGGGGGCTACGAGCAGTACTTC. The whole variable domain, filled in from reference TRBV5-1 and TRBJ2-7, reads KAGVTQTPRYLIKTRGQQVTLSCSPISGHRSVSWYQQTPGQGLQFLFEYFSETQRNKGNFPGRFSGRQFSNSRSEMNVSTLELGDSALYLCASSIGQGGYEQYFGPGTRLTVT.

J is TRBJ2-3 and V is TRBV13; 9 bases line up with TRBD2. Looked up from germline, CDR1 is PRHDT and CDR2 is FYEKMQ (reference sequence). The trim removed 5 bases at V and 2 bases at J, leaving 8 bases unmatched. This CDR3 is built from 16 residues. CDR3 nucleotide sequence: TGTGCCAGCAGCCTTTTAGCGGGAGTCTCCACAGATACGCAGTATTTT. Protein: CASSLLAGVSTDTQYF.

The chain couples TRBV28 to TRBJ2-7, with D perhaps matching TRBD2 (6 bases). CDR1 and CDR2 (germline): MDHEN, SYDVKM. CDR3 length: 13 amino acids. Trimming left V 5 bases short and J 3 bases short, with 11 bases between. The CDR3 is CASSQLGGYEQYF. CDR3 bases: TGTGCCAGCAGTCAGCTGGGGGGCTACGAGCAGTACTTC. Full variable domain (missing parts from reference TRBV28 and TRBJ2-7): DVKVTQSSRYLVKRTGEKVFLECVQDMDHENMFWYRQDPGLGLRLIYFSYDVKMKEKGDIPEGYSVSREKKERFSLILESASTNQTSMYLCASSQLGGYEQYFGPGTRLTVT.

V and J are TRBV7-2 and TRBJ1-1, with 7 bases identical to TRBD1. Germline V gene data show CDR1 as SGHTA and CDR2 as FQGNSA. Trimming took 7 bases from V and 1 from J; bases not matched to a gene: 6. This CDR3 spans 14 amino acids. CDR3 amino acids: CASTRGTSNTEAFF. CDR3 nucleotide sequence: TGTGCCAGCACCAGGGGGACATCGAACACTGAAGCTTTCTTT.

The J gene is TRBJ2-3, the V gene TRBV5-6; the match to TRBD1 covers 8 bases. Germline-derived CDR1 and CDR2 are SGHDT and YYEEEE. V trimming: 4 bases; J trimming: 1 base; junction bases outside the gene matches: 5. The CDR3 runs to 15 residues. The CDR3 spells CASSPLTGGTDTQYF. The CDR3 nucleotides read TGTGCCAGCAGCCCACTGACAGGGGGCACAGATACGCAGTATTTT.

As for this clone: Distinct nucleotide sequences in the sample also encode this CDR3. This chain joins TRBV20-1 and TRBJ2-7; D is ambiguous. This CDR3 spans 11 amino acids. Germline values: CDR1 DFQATT, CDR2 SNEGSKA (reference sequence). V shed 6 bases and J shed 3 bases, with 9 bases lying between them. Here the CDR3 reads CSASRGYEQYF. CDR3 nucleotides: TGCAGTGCGTCTAGAGGCTACGAGCAGTACTTC.

The V gene is TRBV5-1, the J gene TRBJ2-2; the D call may be TRBD1 or TRBD2 (6 bases each). Trimming stripped 0 bases from V and 4 bases from J, with 7 bases between. Germline CDR1 SGHRS, CDR2 YFSETQ. CDR3 length: 14 residues. The CDR3 protein is CASSLEGGTGELFF. CDR3 DNA sequence: TGCGCCAGCAGCTTGGAGGGGGGCACCGGGGAGCTGTTTTTT.

The chain carries TRBV28 and TRBJ1-5; D is possibly TRBD1 (6 bases). The germline V and J ends were trimmed by 5 bases and 2 bases, with 16 bases remaining between them. From germline, CDR1 is MDHEN and CDR2 SYDVKM. The CDR3 totals 16 residues. Written as DNA, the CDR3 is TGTGCCAGCAGTACTACAGGGCGCATAGGCAATCAGCCCCAGCATTTT. Protein product: CASSTTGRIGNQPQHF.